This T cell receptor (beta chain) was retrieved from a study of blood T cells in healthy people across ages. The study's findings and limits: Roughly linear declines in TCR beta diversity per million T cells occurred with age.

Per sample, at least 6 micrograms of total RNA were extracted. Of note for this clonotype: Its antigen is currently unknown.

A second 7 to 11 cycle PCR used barcoded and J-beta primers. All samples gave at least 2.5 million CDR3-containing paired-end reads. TCRdb itself ran the 5' RACE reads through MiXCR, one entry per CDR3 protein. Here the sample spans about 2 million distinct CDR3 sequences, about 49% being singletons. Trimming took 8 bases from V and 6 from J, leaving 14 bases between them. The CDR3 sequence is 14 residues long. The chain carries TRBV12-3 or TRBV12-4 and TRBJ1-6; D perhaps matches TRBD1 (6 bases). The sample was blood. The receptor's source is a woman aged 40 to 50 in good health. The CDR3 loop reads CASGRDITNSPLHF. DNA for the CDR3: TGTGCCAGCGGCCGGGACATCACTAATTCACCCCTCCACTTT.